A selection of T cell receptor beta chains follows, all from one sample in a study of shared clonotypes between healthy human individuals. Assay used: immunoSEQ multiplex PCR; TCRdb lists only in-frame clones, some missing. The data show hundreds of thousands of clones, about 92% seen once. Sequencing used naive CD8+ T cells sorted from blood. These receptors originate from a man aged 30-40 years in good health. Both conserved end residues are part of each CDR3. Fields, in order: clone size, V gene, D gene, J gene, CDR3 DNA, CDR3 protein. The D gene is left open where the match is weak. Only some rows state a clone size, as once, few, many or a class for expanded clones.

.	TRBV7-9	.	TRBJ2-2	TGTGCCAGCAGCCCGCGGACCGGGGAGCTGTTTTTT	CASSPRTGELFF
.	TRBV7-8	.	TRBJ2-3	TGTGCCAGCAGCCCCCCAGTGGTAGTGAGCACAGATACGCAGTATTTT	CASSPPVVVSTDTQYF
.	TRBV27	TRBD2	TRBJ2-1	TGTGCCAGCAGACTCCTAGCGGGTTCTTTCCATGAGCAGTTCTTC	CASRLLAGSFHEQFF
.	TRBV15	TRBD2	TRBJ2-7	TGTGCCACCAGCAGAGTGGGCGGGAGGTCCCCCTACGAGCAGTACTTC	CATSRVGGRSPYEQYF
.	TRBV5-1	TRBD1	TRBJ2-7	TGCGCCAGCAGCTTTACAGGGGAGATCTACGAGCAGTACTTC	CASSFTGEIYEQYF
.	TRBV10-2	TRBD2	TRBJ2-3	TGCGCCAGCCAAGCGGGGGGACCCACAGATACGCAGTATTTT	CASQAGGPTDTQYF
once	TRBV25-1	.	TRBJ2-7	TGTGCCAGCGGCCTTAACTACGAGCAGTACTTC	CASGLNYEQYF
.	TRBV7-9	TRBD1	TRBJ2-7	TGTGCCAGCAGCTTAGCTACAGGGGTGCACTACGAGCAGTACTTC	CASSLATGVHYEQYF
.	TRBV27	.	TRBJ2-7	TGTGCCAGCAGTCCCGGGACCTTCTACGAGCAGTACTTC	CASSPGTFYEQYF
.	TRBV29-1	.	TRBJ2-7	TGCAGCGTTGAAGAGGGTTCCCCCGGACCGGGTTACTACGAGCAGTACTTC	CSVEEGSPGPGYYEQYF
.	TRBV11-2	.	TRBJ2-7	TGTGCCAGCAGCCGGGACGGAGAATACGAGCAGTACTTC	CASSRDGEYEQYF
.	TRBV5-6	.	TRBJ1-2	TGTGCCAGCAGCCCACTGAAATCCGGTGGCTACACCTTC	CASSPLKSGGYTF
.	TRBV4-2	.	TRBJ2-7	TGTGCCAGCAGCCAAGAGGCTAGGGCCTACGAGCAGTACTTC	CASSQEARAYEQYF